This TCR beta chain was captured in a study of HIV-infected patients and healthy controls. Each CDR3 protein is one row after TCRdb ran MiXCR on the 5' RACE reads. This sample has tens of thousands of distinct CDR3 sequences; 15% to 20% occur once, and the top ten carry less than 6%. This CDR3 region has 15 residues. V was clipped by 7 bases and J by 4 bases; unmatched bases: 13. Germline loops: CDR1 GTSNPN, CDR2 SVGIG (reference sequence). This chain links TRBV30 with TRBJ1-1; 9 positions agree with TRBD1. The sequence was collected from a human donor in good health. The sequenced material came from CD4+ T cells from blood. CDR3 in amino acids: CASTLQGAKSTEAFF. As DNA, the CDR3 is TGTGCCTCAACTCTACAGGGGGCCAAGAGCACTGAAGCTTTCTTT.